What follows are 16 T cell receptor beta chains derived from one specimen sequenced in a study of Ad26.COV2.S vaccination and SARS-CoV-2 variants. TCRdb's copy holds only in-frame clones and misses some; the assay was immunoSEQ multiplex PCR. Counted here are around 370,000 clones, 92% occurring once; the ten biggest clones make up roughly 3.9%. Sequencing was performed on peripheral blood, taken after recovery from COVID-19. Receptors originate from a human donor who had recovered from COVID-19.

As DNA, the CDR3 is TGTGCCAGCAGCCACAGACAGGTTCATAACTATGGCTACACCTTC. Its protein product is CASSHRQVHNYGYTF. V and J are TRBV11-2 and TRBJ1-2; perhaps TRBD1 as D (6 bases). CDR1 is SGHAT and CDR2 is FQNNGV in the germline V gene. Trimming removed 5 bases from V and 1 base from J, with 14 bases in between. The CDR3 runs to 15 residues.

The rearrangement joins TRBV19 to TRBJ1-5; possible D gene TRBD1, 5 bases. Trimming took 5 bases from V and 8 from J, leaving 16 bases between them. Germline CDR1 is LNHDA and CDR2 is SQIVND (reference sequence). This CDR3 contains 14 residues. This CDR3 is CASSFGAAGEPQHF. In DNA form, the CDR3 reads TGTGCCAGTAGTTTCGGGGCAGCCGGGGAGCCCCAGCATTTT. Together with reference TRBV19 and TRBJ1-5, the CDR3 gives the full variable domain: DGGITQSPKYLFRKEGQNVTLSCEQNLNHDAMYWYRQDPGQGLRLIYYSQIVNDFQKGDIAEGYSVSREKKESFPLTVTSAQKNPTAFYLCASSFGAAGEPQHFGDGTRLSIL.

The chain recombines TRBV5-1 with TRBJ1-4; D may be TRBD1 (6 bases). CDR3 length equals 15 residues. Trimming pared 4 bases from V and 0 bases from J, leaving 10 bases between. Germline V gene data show CDR1 as SGHRS and CDR2 as YFSETQ. The CDR3 DNA reads as TGCGCCAGCAGCGTGACAGGAGCAACTAATGAAAAACTGTTTTTT. This encodes CASSVTGATNEKLFF.

The chain employs TRBV7-9 and TRBJ1-5, with 7 bases identical to TRBD1. With 5 bases clipped from V and 4 bases from J, the junction kept 5 bases outside the gene matches. The CDR3 consists of 14 residues. Germline V gene lookup returns CDR1 SEHNR and CDR2 FQNEAQ (reference sequence). For the CDR3, the DNA is TGTGCCAGCAGCATATCGGGACAGAATCAGCCCCAGCATTTT. It translates to CASSISGQNQPQHF.

The chain combines TRBV7-8 with TRBJ2-7; 10 nucleotides line up with TRBD1. V gave up 5 bases and J gave up 3 bases; unmatched junction bases: 7. The CDR3 runs to 15 residues. Germline CDR1 is SGHVS and CDR2 is FQNEAQ. CDR3 sequence reads: CASSLDRGLFYEQYF. The CDR3 coding sequence is TGTGCCAGCAGCCTTGACAGGGGGCTATTCTACGAGCAGTACTTC.

The V call is TRBV15, the J call TRBJ2-7; 8 nucleotides agree with TRBD1. Trimming took 8 bases from V and 4 from J; bases not matched to a gene: 22. The germline V gene encodes CDR1 LNHNV and CDR2 YYDKDF (reference sequence). The CDR3 contains 18 residues. CDR3 sequence reads: CATSREGPGQGKGYEQYF. The CDR3 nucleotides read TGTGCCACCTCAAGAGAGGGCCCCGGACAGGGAAAGGGGTACGAGCAGTACTTC.

V gene TRBV11-2 combines with J gene TRBJ1-1, with D maybe TRBD1 (6 bases). This CDR3 has 19 residues. The ends were cut back, 0 bases at V and 6 bases at J, with 26 bases in the middle. The germline V gene encodes CDR1 SGHAT and CDR2 FQNNGV. The CDR3 loop reads CASSLDLSQGLAGRAEAFF. The CDR3 DNA reads TGTGCCAGCAGCTTAGATCTATCGCAGGGGTTGGCAGGGCGGGCTGAAGCTTTCTTT.

This clone was observed a handful of times. This chain uses TRBV7-9 with TRBJ1-1; D call uncertain. V was cut by 4 bases and J by 1 base, with 7 bases left in between. The CDR3 is 13 amino acids. Looked up from germline, CDR1 is SEHNR and CDR2 is FQNEAQ (reference sequence). CDR3 sequence (DNA): TGTGCCAGCAGCTCTTCAACGAACACTGAAGCTTTCTTT. It is translated as CASSSSTNTEAFF.

The chain recombines TRBV4-1 with TRBJ2-7; D could derive from TRBD1 or TRBD2 (6 bases each). CDR3 length equals 15 residues. The V end was cut by 4 bases, the J end by 4 bases, with 17 bases between. Germline CDR1 reads MGHRA; CDR2 reads YSYEKL. CDR3 DNA sequence: TGCGCCAGCAGCCGGGGGCGCGGGGCGCCTTACGAGCAGTACTTC. Translation: CASSRGRGAPYEQYF.

The rearrangement joins TRBV4-1 to TRBJ2-7; the D is unclear. With 4 bases removed from V and 6 bases from J, the gap between germline ends came to 22 bases. Per the germline V gene, CDR1 is MGHRA and CDR2 is YSYEKL. This CDR3 comprises 16 residues. The chain's CDR3 is CASSPKGSLVAGEQYF. CDR3 nucleotides: TGCGCCAGCAGCCCCAAGGGTTCGCTAGTGGCAGGCGAGCAGTACTTC.

The CDR3 region has the DNA TGCAGCGTCCCGGACTATGGCTACACCTTC. This sequence encodes CSVPDYGYTF. The V gene is TRBV29-1, the J gene TRBJ1-2; the D is unclear. The CDR3 sequence is 10 residues long. V gave up 6 bases and J gave up 3 bases, with 5 bases separating them. CDR1 and CDR2 (germline): SQVTM, ANQGSEA.

V and J are TRBV7-2 and TRBJ2-6; 8 bases agree with TRBD2. V shed 4 bases, J shed 3 bases, and the junction held 8 bases outside the gene matches. Germline V gives CDR1 SGHTA, CDR2 FQGNSA. The CDR3 runs 17 residues. The CDR3 region has the DNA TGTGCCAGCAGCTCGATAGCGGGGACTCTTGGGGCCAACGTCCTGACTTTC. Amino acids: CASSSIAGTLGANVLTF.

The chain uses TRBV28 and TRBJ2-2; D remains ambiguous. This CDR3 comprises 15 residues. V shed 2 bases and J shed 1 base, with 8 bases lying between them. Germline V gene data show CDR1 as MDHEN and CDR2 as SYDVKM. The CDR3 is CASSLAAGNTGELFF. As DNA, the CDR3 is TGTGCCAGCAGTTTAGCGGCCGGGAACACCGGGGAGCTGTTTTTT.

The genes are TRBV5-4 and TRBJ1-2, with D maybe TRBD1 (6 bases). Germline V gene lookup returns CDR1 SGHNT and CDR2 YYREEE (reference sequence). The CDR3 length is 13 residues. The V gene lost 7 bases and the J gene lost 2 bases, with 12 bases spanning the gap. Written as DNA, the CDR3 is TGTGCCAGCCTTACACAGGGAAACTATGGCTACACCTTC. The encoded protein is CASLTQGNYGYTF.

A few counts support this clone. This rearrangement joins TRBV6-1 to TRBJ2-6, with D possibly matching TRBD1 (5 bases). The ends were cut back, 3 bases at V and 0 bases at J, with 6 bases in the middle. The CDR3 is 15 amino acids. In germline, CDR1 is MNHNS, CDR2 SASEGT. This chain's CDR3 is CASSDDSSGANVLTF. The CDR3 bases are TGTGCCAGCAGTGATGACAGCTCTGGGGCCAACGTCCTGACTTTC.

The chain recombines TRBV4-1 with TRBJ2-5; D possibly corresponds to TRBD1 (5 bases). Deletions cut 2 bases from V and 1 base from J, with 11 bases between. The CDR3 runs 15 residues. From germline, CDR1 is MGHRA and CDR2 YSYEKL. Here the CDR3 DNA reads TGCGCCAGCAGCCAAAGTACAGGTTCCCAAGAGACCCAGTACTTC. It is translated as CASSQSTGSQETQYF.